Listed here are 9 T cell receptor beta chains from one sample, sequenced in a study of regulatory T cells in long-lasting Graves disease. Time point noted: persistent/refractory GD, antithyroid drugs over 5 years with positive TRAb. From PBMCs, RNA was extracted and then used to make the TCR library. With iRepertoire HTBI primers and Arm-PCR of CDR3 regions, TCR beta libraries were built. Using its own MiXCR run on the multiplex PCR reads, TCRdb lists one record per CDR3 protein. This sample has around 300,000 distinct CDR3 sequences, with around a fifth found just once. Specimen: peripheral blood mononuclear cells (PBMCs), collected when the disease was refractory, from a patient treated with antithyroid drugs. These receptor sequences come from a female donor with Graves disease.

This clonotype was counted a few times. CDR3 protein: CASRDSSGANVLTF. CDR3 coding DNA: TGTGCCAGCAGAGACAGCTCTGGGGCCAACGTCCTGACTTTC. The chain is built from TRBV2 and TRBJ2-6; TRBD1 might be the D (5 bases). Germline CDR1 reads SNHLY; CDR2 reads FYNNEI. The V end was cut by 6 bases, the J end by 0 bases, with 6 bases between. This CDR3 is built from 14 residues.

This rearrangement joins TRBV18 to TRBJ2-7, with 7 bases fitting TRBD2. V dropped 6 bases and J dropped 4; count of bases not matched to a gene: 12. This CDR3 contains 15 residues. Germline V gives CDR1 KGHSH, CDR2 LQKENI. The CDR3 reads CASSLGAGDNYEQYF. The CDR3 bases are TGTGCCAGCTCCCTTGGGGCGGGAGATAATTACGAGCAGTACTTC.

This clonotype has a handful of counts. The chain joins TRBV20-1 to TRBJ1-6; 7 nucleotides align to TRBD1. V gave up 6 bases and J gave up 10 bases; unmatched junction bases: 12. The CDR3 has 14 residues. In germline, CDR1 is DFQATT, CDR2 SNEGSKA (reference sequence). For the CDR3, the DNA is TGCAGTGCAAAAAAACAGGGGAATCGGTCACCCCTCCACTTT. Its protein product is CSAKKQGNRSPLHF.

A note on this clonotype: This could be a read error, since a much larger clone is one nucleotide away. The gene calls are TRBV6-2 or TRBV6-3 and TRBJ2-7, with 9 bases aligning to TRBD2. The CDR3 covers 16 residues. V gave up 5 bases and J gave up 3 bases; unmatched junction bases: 11. The germline CDR1 and CDR2 sequences are MNHEY and SVGEGT. The chain's CDR3 is CASSEPLAGRFYEQYF. CDR3 sequence (DNA): TGTGCCAGCAGTGAACCGCTAGCGGGGAGATTCTACGAGCAGTACTTC.

V and J are TRBV20-1 and TRBJ2-7; tentatively, D is TRBD2 (6 bases). The germline gives CDR1 DFQATT, CDR2 SNEGSKA (reference sequence). CDR3 size: 13 residues. V shed 5 bases and J shed 3 bases, with 14 bases lying between them. The CDR3 reads CSARLVAGYEQYF. The CDR3, as DNA: TGCAGTGCTCGACTAGTCGCCGGCTACGAGCAGTACTTC.

The chain carries TRBV28 and TRBJ2-4, with D possibly matching TRBD1 (6 bases). The CDR3 has 13 residues. The germline V gene encodes CDR1 MDHEN and CDR2 SYDVKM. The germline V and J ends were trimmed by 10 bases and 1 base, with 11 bases remaining between them. CDR3 protein: CATNRGAKNIQYF. The CDR3 DNA reads as TGTGCCACCAATAGGGGGGCCAAAAACATTCAGTACTTC.

The chain joins TRBV5-4 to TRBJ2-5; no firm D call. Trimming shortened V by 0 bases and J by 2 bases, and 5 bases separated the two germline ends. Germline CDR1 SGHNT, CDR2 YYREEE (reference sequence). The CDR3 is 13 residues long. The CDR3, as DNA: TGTGCCAGCAGCTTGGAAGGGCAAGAGACCCAGTACTTC. This gives the protein CASSLEGQETQYF. The complete variable domain, with remaining parts taken from reference TRBV5-4 and TRBJ2-5, reads ETGVTQSPTHLIKTRGQQVTLRCSSQSGHNTVSWYQQALGQGPQFIFQYYREEENGRGNFPPRFSGLQFPNYSSELNVNALELDDSALYLCASSLEGQETQYFGPGTRLLVL.

The gene calls are TRBV30 and TRBJ1-5; 9 bases are a match to TRBD1. This CDR3 spans 13 amino acids. V lost 5 bases to trimming and J lost 6 bases; unmatched junction nucleotides: 5. The germline V gene encodes CDR1 GTSNPN and CDR2 SVGIG (reference sequence). The CDR3: CAWDRGTSQPQHF. The CDR3 region has the DNA TGTGCCTGGGACAGGGGGACAAGTCAGCCCCAGCATTTT.

The chain recombines TRBV11-1 with TRBJ2-7, with 7 nucleotides matching TRBD2. CDR1 is SGHAT and CDR2 is FQDESV in the germline V gene (reference sequence). The J segment lost 7 bases and the V segment lost 4 bases, leaving 10 bases of the junction unmatched. The CDR3 spans 14 residues. The CDR3 here is CASSWEREEREQYF. The CDR3 nucleotides are TGTGCCAGCAGCTGGGAGCGGGAAGAACGAGAGCAGTACTTC.